The 23 T cell receptor beta chains below come from one sample, sequenced in a study of cytomegalovirus exposure and HLA in healthy donors. PCR amplification relied on 60 Vbeta primers (plus 13 Jbeta primers). Produced via immunoSEQ multiplex PCR; TCRdb's table is partial and in-frame only. The table includes some 150,000 clones, approximately 80% detected once. Sequencing was performed on PBMCs. The receptors shown here come from a man in his thirties or forties in good health and CMV-seropositive.

The V call is TRBV14, the J call TRBJ1-1; D perhaps matches TRBD1 (6 bases). The CDR3 contains 13 residues. Trimming removed 4 bases at V and 5 bases at J, with 11 bases between. Per germline, CDR1 SGHDN and CDR2 FVKESK. The CDR3 region is CASSRGGWTEAFF. The CDR3 DNA follows: TGTGCCAGCAGCCGAGGGGGTTGGACTGAAGCTTTCTTT. Combining the CDR3 with reference TRBV14 and TRBJ1-1 gives the whole variable domain EAGVTQFPSHSVIEKGQTVTLRCDPISGHDNLYWYRRVMGKEIKFLLHFVKESKQDESGMPNNRFLAERTGGTYSTLKVQPAELEDSGVYFCASSRGGWTEAFFGQGTRLTVV.

The gene calls are TRBV29-1 and TRBJ2-5, with 7 nucleotides matching TRBD1. The CDR3 has 13 amino acids. Per germline, CDR1 SQVTM and CDR2 ANQGSEA. Trimming took 5 bases from V and 2 from J; bases not matched to a gene: 5. The CDR3 spells CSVLQGQQETQYF. In DNA, the CDR3 is TGCAGCGTTTTACAGGGGCAACAAGAGACCCAGTACTTC. Full variable domain (outside the CDR3, taken from reference TRBV29-1 and TRBJ2-5): SAVISQKPSRDICQRGTSLTIQCQVDSQVTMMFWYRQQPGQSLTLIATANQGSEATYESGFVIDKFPISRPNLTFSTLTVSNMSPEDSSIYLCSVLQGQQETQYFGPGTRLLVL.

The rearrangement links TRBV25-1 to TRBJ1-6, with D unresolved. CDR1 is MGHDK and CDR2 is SYGVNS in the germline V gene. Trimming took 3 bases from V and 4 from J, leaving 10 bases between them. The CDR3 has 15 amino acids. CDR3 residues: CASSDGQTYNSPLHF. The CDR3 DNA sequence: TGTGCCAGCAGTGATGGTCAGACTTATAATTCACCCCTCCACTTT.

The J gene is TRBJ2-5, the V gene TRBV30; the D gene is possibly TRBD2 (6 bases). The CDR3 has 19 residues. V dropped 6 bases and J dropped 2 bases, with 31 bases sitting between them. Germline V gives CDR1 GTSNPN, CDR2 SVGIG (reference sequence). CDR3 coding DNA: TGTGCCTGCAGACACGGACTGAAAAGGGACTCGCCCCGACAAGAGACCCAGTACTTC. Residues: CACRHGLKRDSPRQETQYF.

The chain couples TRBV2 to TRBJ1-5; no firm D call. The CDR3 is 14 amino acids. Looked up from germline, CDR1 is SNHLY and CDR2 is FYNNEI. The V end lost 0 bases, the J end lost 4 bases, and 7 bases lay between the germline ends. This chain's CDR3 is CASSEARSNQPQHF. CDR3 in DNA: TGTGCCAGCAGTGAAGCGCGATCAAATCAGCCCCAGCATTTT.

This clone was seen a few times. The chain employs TRBV5-6 and TRBJ2-7; perhaps TRBD1 as D (5 bases). The CDR3 loop spans 13 amino acids. Germline assignment: CDR1 SGHDT and CDR2 YYEEEE. Between the trimmed V and J ends, which lost 4 bases and 7 bases, there was a span of 15 bases. The CDR3 loop reads CASSLGQLREQYF. CDR3 in DNA: TGTGCCAGCAGCCTTGGACAACTCAGGGAGCAGTACTTC.

The chain carries TRBV18 and TRBJ1-3; 11 bases agree with TRBD1. The CDR3 is made up of 16 amino acids. CDR1 is KGHSH and CDR2 is LQKENI in the germline V gene. After removal of 3 bases from V and 2 bases from J, the junction contained 3 bases not matched to a gene. CDR3 in DNA: TGTGCCAGCTCACCGCCGGGACAGGGGGCTGGAAACACCATATATTTT. It yields the protein CASSPPGQGAGNTIYF.

The chain couples TRBV4-1 to TRBJ2-3; D is ambiguous. This CDR3 spans 15 amino acids. The germline V and J ends were trimmed by 0 bases and 1 base, with 8 bases remaining between them. CDR1 is MGHRA and CDR2 is YSYEKL in the germline V gene. CDR3 amino acids: CASSQDGQGTDTQYF. CDR3 sequence (DNA): TGCGCCAGCAGCCAAGATGGGCAGGGCACAGATACGCAGTATTTT.

The gene calls are TRBV10-2 and TRBJ2-7; 8 bases are a match to TRBD1. The CDR3 loop spans 12 amino acids. Germline loops: CDR1 WSHSY, CDR2 SAAADI. Trimming removed 8 bases from V and 3 bases from J; junction bases left unmatched: 3. CDR3 in amino acids: CASRDRRYEQYF. In DNA, the CDR3 is TGCGCCAGCCGGGACAGGCGCTACGAGCAGTACTTC.

The chain joins TRBV28 to TRBJ1-1; weak D call: TRBD1 (5 bases). The germline CDR1 and CDR2 sequences are MDHEN and SYDVKM. Trimming took off 1 base at V and 1 base at J, with 10 bases between the two ends. The CDR3 sequence is 15 residues long. CDR3 DNA sequence: TGTGCCAGCAGTTTATCTGGGGGGTGGAACACTGAAGCTTTCTTT. Translated: CASSLSGGWNTEAFF.

This rearrangement joins TRBV5-6 to TRBJ2-1, with TRBD2 matching over 11 bases. The germline gives CDR1 SGHDT, CDR2 YYEEEE. J lost 3 bases, V lost 4 bases, and 6 bases had no gene match. The CDR3 extends over 16 amino acids. CDR3 coding DNA: TGTGCCAGCAGCGGGCCACTAGCGGGGGTCTACAATGAGCAGTTCTTC. It codes for CASSGPLAGVYNEQFF.

The genes are TRBV5-1 and TRBJ2-5; 9 bases map to TRBD1. The V gene end was trimmed by 4 bases and the J gene end by 1 base; junction bases not matched to a gene: 5. This CDR3 spans 15 amino acids. The germline CDR1 and CDR2 sequences are SGHRS and YFSETQ. The CDR3 reads CASSTGTGFQETQYF. DNA of the CDR3: TGCGCCAGCAGCACCGGGACAGGGTTCCAAGAGACCCAGTACTTC.

The V gene is TRBV27, the J gene TRBJ1-4; 7 bases match TRBD1. Trimming removed 3 bases from V and 5 bases from J; junction bases left unmatched: 3. The germline V gene encodes CDR1 MNHEY and CDR2 SMNVEV (reference sequence). CDR3 size: 14 residues. The CDR3 DNA sequence: TGTGCCAGCAGTTTCGGCAGGGGGAATGAAAAACTGTTTTTT. Residues: CASSFGRGNEKLFF.

The chain combines TRBV6-4 with TRBJ2-3, with TRBD1 matching 7 bases. The trim removed 9 bases at V and 0 bases at J, leaving 9 bases unmatched. CDR3 length equals 15 residues. Germline V lookup: CDR1 MRHNA, CDR2 SNTAGT. Here the CDR3 DNA reads TGTGCCAGTTCTCCGGACAGGAGCAGCACAGATACGCAGTATTTT. It is translated as CASSPDRSSTDTQYF.

The J gene is TRBJ1-1, the V gene TRBV19; D is ambiguous. Germline assignment: CDR1 LNHDA and CDR2 SQIVND (reference sequence). The CDR3 covers 14 residues. V lost 6 bases, J lost 3 bases, and 14 bases lay in between. The CDR3 sequence is CASSHRLADTEAFF. The CDR3 DNA is TGTGCCAGTAGCCATAGATTGGCGGACACTGAAGCTTTCTTT.

The rearrangement joins TRBV7-2 to TRBJ1-4; the match to TRBD1 covers 7 bases. The germline V gene has CDR1 SGHTA and CDR2 FQGNSA. The V gene end was trimmed by 1 base and the J gene end by 6 bases; junction bases not matched to a gene: 5. This CDR3 region has 15 residues. In DNA form, the CDR3 reads TGTGCCAGCAGCTTAGGATACAGGGGACATGAAAAACTGTTTTTT. This codes for CASSLGYRGHEKLFF.

The chain couples TRBV25-1 to TRBJ2-7; weak D call: TRBD1 (5 bases). Looked up from germline, CDR1 is MGHDK and CDR2 is SYGVNS. This CDR3 is built from 15 residues. V lost 3 bases, J lost 5 bases, and 17 bases lay in between. The CDR3 DNA follows: TGTGCCAGCAGTGAGCGGCAGGGAATGTCCGACGAGCAGTACTTC. It is translated as CASSERQGMSDEQYF.

The chain recombines TRBV20-1 with TRBJ1-1; 9 nucleotides align to TRBD1. The CDR3 is made up of 10 amino acids. The V and J ends lost 5 bases and 11 bases, in that order; junction bases with no gene match: 3. CDR1 is DFQATT and CDR2 is SNEGSKA in the germline V gene (reference sequence). CDR3 amino acids: CSAGTGLAFF. The CDR3 DNA is TGCAGTGCTGGGACAGGGTTGGCTTTCTTT.

The chain couples TRBV28 to TRBJ1-2, with 7 bases identical to TRBD1. The germline V gene has CDR1 MDHEN and CDR2 SYDVKM. V lost 5 bases and J lost 7; bases outside the gene matches: 4. CDR3 length: 12 residues. CDR3 sequence reads: CASSGTEVGYTF. CDR3 DNA: TGTGCCAGCAGTGGGACAGAGGTTGGCTACACCTTC.

The CDR3 reads CASRTGGARTGELFF. For the CDR3, the DNA is TGTGCCAGCAGGACAGGGGGCGCGAGGACCGGGGAGCTGTTTTTT. This chain links TRBV27 with TRBJ2-2, with TRBD1 matching 10 bases. The CDR3 loop spans 15 amino acids. V gave up 6 bases and J gave up 5 bases; unmatched junction bases: 6. From germline, CDR1 is MNHEY and CDR2 SMNVEV (reference sequence).

V gene TRBV27 combines with J gene TRBJ1-5; D is perhaps TRBD1 (5 bases). The V end was cut by 5 bases, the J end by 6 bases, with 17 bases between. The CDR3 totals 15 residues. Germline V CDR1 and CDR2: MNHEY, SMNVEV (reference sequence). The CDR3 coding sequence is TGTGCCAGCAGTCCCCCAGGGCGTGGGATTCAGCCCCAGCATTTT. Translated, it gives CASSPPGRGIQPQHF.

The rearrangement joins TRBV29-1 to TRBJ2-2; D uncertain. CDR3 size: 13 residues. Trimming took off 6 bases at V and 0 bases at J, with 8 bases between the two ends. Germline-derived CDR1 and CDR2 are SQVTM and ANQGSEA. The CDR3 DNA reads TGCAGCGTGGAAACTCCGAACACCGGGGAGCTGTTTTTT. Translating gives CSVETPNTGELFF.

The CDR3, as DNA: TGTGCCAGCAGTTCGCGACAGAGCAATCAGCCCCAGCATTTT. Encoded protein: CASSSRQSNQPQHF. The genes are TRBV6-5 and TRBJ1-5, with a possible D match to TRBD1 (5 bases). V was pared by 4 bases and J by 1 base, with 8 bases between. This CDR3 has 14 amino acids. Germline CDR1 is MNHEY and CDR2 is SVGAGI.